The clone carrying this T cell receptor beta chain was found many times. Antigen unknown. The CDR3 totals 13 residues. V dropped 3 bases and J dropped 5 bases, with 10 bases sitting between them. From germline, CDR1 is ENHRY and CDR2 SYGVKD. The source of the sample is a study of beta chain features in type 1 diabetes. Points from the study as a whole: The study found moderately but significantly shorter TCRB CDR3s in all four CD4+ subsets of Type 1 diabetes patients.

TCRB transcripts that were expressed got sequenced, as all of the isolated RNA had been reverse transcribed. The method was immunoSEQ multiplex PCR; TCRdb's version includes in-frame clones alone and lacks a portion of them. Found here are 300,000 to 400,000 clones, roughly 8% of them singletons; the top ten hold 0.44%. The chain couples TRBV10-3 to TRBJ1-1; D is uncertain. This TCR was recovered from a woman younger than 35 in good health. The material sequenced was central memory CD4+ T cells from blood. CDR3 in amino acids: CAISEFEKTEAFF. In nucleotides, the CDR3 is TGTGCCATCAGTGAATTCGAGAAAACTGAAGCTTTCTTT.